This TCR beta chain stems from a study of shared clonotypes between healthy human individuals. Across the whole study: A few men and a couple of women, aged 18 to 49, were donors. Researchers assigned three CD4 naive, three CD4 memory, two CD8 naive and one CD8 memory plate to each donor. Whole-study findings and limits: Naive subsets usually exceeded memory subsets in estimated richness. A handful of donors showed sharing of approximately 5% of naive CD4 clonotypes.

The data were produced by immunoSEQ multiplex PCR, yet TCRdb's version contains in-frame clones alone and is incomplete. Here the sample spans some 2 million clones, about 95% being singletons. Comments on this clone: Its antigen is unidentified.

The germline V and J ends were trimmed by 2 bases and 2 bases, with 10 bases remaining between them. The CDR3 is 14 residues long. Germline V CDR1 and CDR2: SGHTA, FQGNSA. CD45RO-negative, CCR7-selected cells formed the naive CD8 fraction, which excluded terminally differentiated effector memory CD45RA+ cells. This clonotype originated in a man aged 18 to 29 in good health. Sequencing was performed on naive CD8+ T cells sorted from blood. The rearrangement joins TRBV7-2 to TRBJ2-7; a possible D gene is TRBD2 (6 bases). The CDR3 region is CASSLMGGTYEQYF. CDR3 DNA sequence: TGTGCCAGCAGCTTAATGGGAGGCACCTACGAGCAGTACTTC.